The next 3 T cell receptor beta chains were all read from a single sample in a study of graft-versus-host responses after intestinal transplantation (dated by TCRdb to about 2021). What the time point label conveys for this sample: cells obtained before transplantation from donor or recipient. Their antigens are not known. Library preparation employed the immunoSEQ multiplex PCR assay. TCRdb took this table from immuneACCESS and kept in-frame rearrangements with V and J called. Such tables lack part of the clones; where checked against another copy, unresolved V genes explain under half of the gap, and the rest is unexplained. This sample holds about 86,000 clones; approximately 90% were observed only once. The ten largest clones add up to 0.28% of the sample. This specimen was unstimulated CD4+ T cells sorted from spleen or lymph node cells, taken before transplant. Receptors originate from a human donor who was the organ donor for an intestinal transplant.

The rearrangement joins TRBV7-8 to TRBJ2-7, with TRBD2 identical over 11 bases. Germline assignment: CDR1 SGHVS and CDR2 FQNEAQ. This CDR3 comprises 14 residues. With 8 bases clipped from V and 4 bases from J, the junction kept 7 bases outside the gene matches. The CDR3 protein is CASRSGTSGYEQYF. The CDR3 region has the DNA TGTGCCAGCCGCTCCGGGACTAGCGGTTACGAGCAGTACTTC.

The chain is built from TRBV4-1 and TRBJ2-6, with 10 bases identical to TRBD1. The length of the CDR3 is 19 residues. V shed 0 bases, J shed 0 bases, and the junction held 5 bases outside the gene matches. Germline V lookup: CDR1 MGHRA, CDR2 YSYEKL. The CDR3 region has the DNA TGCGCCAGCAGCCAAGAACCGACAGGGGGCTACTCTGGGGCCAACGTCCTGACTTTC. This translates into CASSQEPTGGYSGANVLTF.

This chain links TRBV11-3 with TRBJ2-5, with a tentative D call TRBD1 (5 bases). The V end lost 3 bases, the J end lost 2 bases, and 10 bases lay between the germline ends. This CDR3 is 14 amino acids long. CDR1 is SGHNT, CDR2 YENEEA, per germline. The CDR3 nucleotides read TGTGCCAGCAGCTTGAGGACATTTCAAGAGACCCAGTACTTC. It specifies CASSLRTFQETQYF.